This record covers a single T cell receptor delta chain. Its antigen is currently not known. No base quality information exists; no much larger clone differs at one position. The CDR3 starts with the cysteine, ends with the phenylalanine, and has 21 residues. Only the CDR3 region is kept as DNA, spanning 63 bases read in frame from base 1. Germline trimming amounts to 1 base on V and 2 bases on J, with 19 as the count of junction bases outside the gene matches. Via the germline V gene, CDR1 is TSWWSYY and CDR2 QGS. The sample originates from a study of Vδ1+ human thymocytes (dated by TCRdb to 2016 to 2018). Some background on the complete study: The study characterised mRNA-level TRG and TRD CDR3 repertoires of highly purified Vdelta1+ thymocytes from young children as a data resource. Validation of the multiplex-based CDR3 amplicon strategy against 5'RACE-based CDR3 amplicon generation methods had been performed previously.

RNA was isolated using the RNeasy mini kit, and reverse transcription was performed with Superscript III. CDR3 amplicons were generated by multiplex PCR with pooled V-gene forward primers and a constant-region reverse primer carrying Illumina adaptor overhangs. After gel purification, the amplicons were indexed with Nextera index primers during approximately 8 additional PCR cycles and then purified using AMPure XP beads. Libraries were sequenced on an Illumina MiSeq with paired-end 250 bp reads, dual indexing and about 20% PhiX spike-in. Under the source paper's analysis protocol: FastQC was used to check read quality, and ea-utils fastq-join was used to merge TRG read pairs. IMGT/HighV-QUEST was used to annotate sequences, retaining only productive sequences with an unambiguous V-gene assignment, and each clonotype was defined by an identical CDR3 sequence. For downstream analysis, VDJtools 1.1.1, tcR 2.2.3, Treemap and vegan Shannon diversity in R 3.4.4 were used. Public reads were reanalyzed in TCRdb with CATT, and rows carrying the same DNA were merged afterwards. TCRdb, not the original authors, processed these V and J calls. The sample table contains around 20,000 delta-chain clones; only one count was recorded for about 8% of them. The ten largest account for almost 1% of the sample.

Thymic samples were depleted of alphabeta T cells, then CD3+ TCRVdelta1+ TCRVdelta2- thymocytes were FACS-sorted. The purity of the sorted Vdelta1+ thymocytes fell between about 96% and 99.6%. The thymic specimens were obtained from roughly 8 paediatric patients, aged about 5 days to 15 months, who were having corrective cardiac surgery. After the thymic tissue was dispersed, mononuclear cells were isolated using a Histopaque-1077 density gradient. For staining, the antibodies used were anti-TCRVdelta1 clone TS8.2, anti-TCRVdelta2 clone B6, anti-CD3 clone HIT3a and anti-TCRalphabeta clone IP26. Broad study findings and their caveats: Donors did not cluster by age or sex, so the analyses were not stratified by age or sex. Because unexpected Vdelta2 sequences could lead to misinterpretation of bulk repertoire data, the authors recommended using highly purified populations and validating at the single-cell level. Thymic TRG and TRD repertoires appeared highly polyclonal with Gaussian CDR3 length distributions, unlike oligoclonal peripheral blood repertoires. Although sort purity was high, approximately 19% of thymic TRD sequences were Vdelta2 (with a few Vdelta3), in contrast to the peripheral blood Vdelta1+ controls. Many TRG clonotypes were found to be shared between donors (up to about 6.9x10^3), whereas TRD repertoires were found to be essentially private (max about 100 shared).

The sequenced sample consisted of Vdelta1+ gamma-delta thymocytes from the thymus. Reading the label with the study, this specimen's cell subset or site is: FACS-sorted CD3+ TCRalphabeta- TCRVdelta1+ TCRVdelta2- thymocytes. This receptor was identified in a child younger than two who had congenital heart surgery. The chain is encoded by TRDV1 joined to TRDJ1, and TRDD3 aligns with 10 junction nucleotides. Read as DNA, the sequence is TGTGCTCTTGGGGAACGCCCGACACCTAGCTGGGGGATAGGGGTTACCGATAAACTCATCTTT. Translated, this gives CALGERPTPSWGIGVTDKLIF.